The 14 T cell receptor beta chains below all came from one sample that was sequenced in a study of CD8 T cells in ankylosing spondylitis. Their antigens remain unidentified. Findings of the study overall: For ankylosing spondylitis blood, a TCR beta motif of 7 or 8 highly homologous variants appeared characteristic.

Using its own MiXCR run on the 5' RACE reads, TCRdb lists one record per CDR3 protein. The table lists 700,000 or so distinct CDR3 sequences, around 19% of them singletons, with about a fifth in the top ten. Sequenced material: blood, either unsorted or a sorted T cell fraction (not recorded which). These TCRs come from a male donor with ankylosing spondylitis.

This clonotype was observed a handful of times. The J gene is TRBJ2-5, the V gene TRBV13, with D perhaps TRBD1 or TRBD2 (5 bases each). V lost 4 bases and J 4 bases, leaving 16 bases between the germline ends. Germline V gene lookup returns CDR1 PRHDT and CDR2 FYEKMQ (reference sequence). CDR3 length: 15 residues. Here the CDR3 reads CASSSGWGRGETQYF. CDR3 DNA sequence: TGTGCCAGCAGCTCGGGCTGGGGCCGGGGAGAGACCCAGTACTTC.

This rearrangement joins TRBV4-2 to TRBJ1-6; possible D gene TRBD1, 5 bases. This CDR3 comprises 18 residues. Germline V gene data show CDR1 as LGHNA and CDR2 as YNFKEQ. V dropped 4 bases and J dropped 9 bases, with 25 bases sitting between them. CDR3 coding DNA: TGTGCCAGCAGCCCTCCCCCAGGCGGGGGTTTTTCGAGTTCACCCCTCCACTTT. Translation gives CASSPPPGGGFSSSPLHF.

The chain uses TRBV12-3 or TRBV12-4 and TRBJ2-3; 10 bases are shared with TRBD2. J was trimmed by 2 bases and V by 2 bases; bases with no gene match: 1. CDR3 length equals 15 residues. The DNA of the CDR3 is TGTGCCAGCAGTTTAACTAGCGGGAACACAGATACGCAGTATTTT. It is translated as CASSLTSGNTDTQYF.

This clonotype was found a few times. The V call is TRBV12-3 or TRBV12-4, the J call TRBJ2-6; D is unclear. The V gene lost 8 bases and the J gene lost 0 bases, with 5 bases spanning the gap. The CDR3 is made up of 13 amino acids. CDR3 bases: TGTGCCAGCGTATACTCTGGGGCCAACGTCCTGACTTTC. This gives the protein CASVYSGANVLTF.

The chain uses TRBV5-1 and TRBJ1-6; D is undetermined. The CDR3 is made up of 13 amino acids. Trimming took off 4 bases at V and 13 bases at J, with 15 bases between the two ends. The germline V gene has CDR1 SGHRS and CDR2 YFSETQ. CDR3 loop: CASSTARERPLHF. CDR3 nucleotides: TGCGCCAGCAGCACTGCTAGGGAGCGGCCCCTCCACTTT.

The chain has TRBV12-3 or TRBV12-4 and TRBJ2-7; D remains ambiguous. Trimming cost V 4 bases and J 2 bases, with 12 bases left between them. The CDR3 is 14 residues long. In DNA form, the CDR3 reads TGTGCCAGCAGTTCTCCATTACATCCCTACGAGCAGTACTTC. It yields the protein CASSSPLHPYEQYF.

This clonotype was seen only a few times. The chain has TRBV20-1 and TRBJ1-4; the D gene is possibly TRBD1 (5 bases). The CDR3 extends over 14 amino acids. Looked up from germline, CDR1 is DFQATT and CDR2 is SNEGSKA (reference sequence). V was shortened by 5 bases and J by 4 bases, with 14 bases between the two germline ends. The CDR3 DNA reads as TGCAGTGCTGGGGGTGGCATTTATAATGAAAAACTGTTTTTT. Translation gives CSAGGGIYNEKLFF.

Comment on this clonotype: At one of its ends the junction is not consistent with the germline gene, which may arise from a read error. The J gene is TRBJ1-1, the V gene TRBV3-1, with D uncertain. The CDR3 extends over 14 amino acids. CDR1 is LGHDT, CDR2 YNNKEL, per germline (reference sequence). CDR3 DNA sequence: TGTGCCAGCAGCCAAGATCCTAGGACCGCATCCCGATCGTTT. Its translation: CASSQDPRTASRSF.

The chain couples TRBV6-5 to TRBJ1-4, with 11 bases matching TRBD1. In germline, CDR1 is MNHEY, CDR2 SVGAGI. The CDR3 contains 16 residues. Trimming at V came to 2 bases and at J to 8 bases, leaving 7 bases not matched to a gene. The CDR3 region has the DNA TGTGCCAGCAGTTACGGGAGCGGGACAGGGGGGGAAAAACTGTTTTTT. Translated: CASSYGSGTGGEKLFF.

This clonotype showed up just a few times. The chain combines TRBV5-1 with TRBJ2-7, with D tentatively TRBD1 (6 bases). The CDR3 covers 16 residues. Deletions cut 4 bases from V and 2 bases from J, with 19 bases between. The germline gives CDR1 SGHRS, CDR2 YFSETQ. The CDR3 is CASSPSEQGPTYEQYF. CDR3 coding DNA: TGCGCCAGCAGCCCATCCGAACAGGGCCCAACCTACGAGCAGTACTTC.

This clonotype was detected a few times. The chain has TRBV4-1 and TRBJ1-2, with a weak D call TRBD1 (5 bases). Germline lookup yields CDR1 MGHRA and CDR2 YSYEKL. The CDR3 totals 14 residues. The V end was cut by 3 bases, the J end by 2 bases, with 10 bases between. CDR3 loop: CASSQAAGNYGYTF. CDR3 sequence (DNA): TGCGCCAGCAGCCAGGCCGCAGGGAACTATGGCTACACCTTC.

V usage is TRBV5-1 and J usage is TRBJ2-4, with D possibly being TRBD2 (5 bases). The CDR3 contains 14 residues. With 4 bases removed from V and 9 bases from J, the gap between germline ends came to 17 bases. The germline gives CDR1 SGHRS, CDR2 YFSETQ. The CDR3 DNA is TGCGCCAGCAGCGGAGCGGAGACCGTGGGCATTCAGTACTTC. It is translated as CASSGAETVGIQYF.

The V and J genes are TRBV30 and TRBJ1-1; unclear D gene. With 4 bases removed from V and 5 bases from J, the gap between germline ends came to 8 bases. The CDR3 runs 11 residues. Germline CDR1 and CDR2: GTSNPN and SVGIG (reference sequence). The CDR3 nucleotides read TGTGCCTGGACAGGTAGGACTGAAGCTTTCTTT. Translating it yields CAWTGRTEAFF.

The chain carries TRBV5-1 and TRBJ1-1, with D unclear. From germline, CDR1 is SGHRS and CDR2 YFSETQ. Deletions cut 0 bases from V and 0 bases from J, with 12 bases between. This CDR3 has 16 amino acids. The CDR3 DNA follows: TGCGCCAGCAGCTTGGAGGCGACGATAATGAACACTGAAGCTTTCTTT. Translated, it gives CASSLEATIMNTEAFF.